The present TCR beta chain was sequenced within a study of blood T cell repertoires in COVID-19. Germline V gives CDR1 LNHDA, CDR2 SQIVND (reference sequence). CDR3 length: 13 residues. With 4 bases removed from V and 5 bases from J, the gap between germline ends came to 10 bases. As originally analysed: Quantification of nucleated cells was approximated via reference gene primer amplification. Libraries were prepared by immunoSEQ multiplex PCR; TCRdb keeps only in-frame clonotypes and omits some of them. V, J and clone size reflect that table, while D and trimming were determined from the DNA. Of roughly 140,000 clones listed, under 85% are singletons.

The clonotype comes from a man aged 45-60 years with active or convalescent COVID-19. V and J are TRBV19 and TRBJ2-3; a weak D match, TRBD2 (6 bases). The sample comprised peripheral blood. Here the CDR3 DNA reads TGTGCCAGTAGTACCGGGACTCAAGATACGCAGTATTTT. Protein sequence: CASSTGTQDTQYF. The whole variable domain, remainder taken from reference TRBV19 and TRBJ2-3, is DGGITQSPKYLFRKEGQNVTLSCEQNLNHDAMYWYRQDPGQGLRLIYYSQIVNDFQKGDIAEGYSVSREKKESFPLTVTSAQKNPTAFYLCASSTGTQDTQYFGPGTRLTVL.